The TCR beta chain under discussion was sequenced for a study of cytomegalovirus exposure and HLA in healthy donors. Primers: 60 Vbeta forward and 13 Jbeta reverse. The assay was immunoSEQ multiplex PCR, and TCRdb's table has in-frame clones only and misses some. Among approximately 85,000 clones listed, about 80% were seen once. This CDR3 is 16 amino acids long. With V trimmed by 3 bases and J by 1 base, 9 bases remained unmatched. Germline V CDR1 and CDR2: SGHDT, YYEEEE. J is TRBJ1-1 and V is TRBV5-6; 7 nucleotides match TRBD1. This clonotype originated in a man aged 30 to 39 in good health and CMV-seronegative. Material for sequencing was PBMCs. In DNA, the CDR3 is TGTGCCAGCAGCTCAAGATATGACAGGGAGAACACTGAAGCTTTCTTT. Its protein is CASSSRYDRENTEAFF.